The 20 T cell receptor beta chains given below trace back to one sample, sequenced in a study of blood T cell repertoires in COVID-19. Here immunoSEQ multiplex PCR was the method, and the copy in TCRdb shows in-frame clones only, minus some. The sample contains over 250,000 clones, about 89% of which appear only once. The sequenced sample consisted of peripheral blood. These TCRs come from a woman in her sixties with acute or convalescent COVID-19.

This clone was seen only once. The CDR3: CASSQDDRSSYGYTF. CDR3 in DNA: TGCGCCAGCAGCCAAGACGACAGGTCCTCTTATGGCTACACCTTC. The chain combines TRBV4-3 with TRBJ1-2; a weak D match, TRBD1 (6 bases). The CDR3 contains 15 residues. Trimming removed 0 bases at V and 5 bases at J, with 13 bases between. CDR1 and CDR2 from the germline V gene are LGHNA and YSLEER.

This chain uses TRBV28 with TRBJ1-5; D gene ambiguous. The CDR3 is 16 amino acids. Per the germline V gene, CDR1 is MDHEN and CDR2 is SYDVKM. V was trimmed by 6 bases and J by 5 bases, leaving 20 bases between them. Here the CDR3 reads CASSPLGMGRDQPQHF. The CDR3 DNA reads as TGTGCCAGCAGCCCCCTCGGGATGGGCCGGGATCAGCCCCAGCATTTT.

The J gene is TRBJ2-1, the V gene TRBV7-6, with 7 bases that match TRBD2. Per germline, CDR1 SGHVS and CDR2 FNYEAQ. V lost 0 bases and J lost 6; bases outside the gene matches: 11. There are 17 residues in the CDR3. The CDR3 spells CASSLAIAGVTGNEQFF. For the CDR3, the DNA is TGTGCCAGCAGCTTAGCGATAGCGGGCGTTACCGGCAATGAGCAGTTCTTC.

J is TRBJ2-7 and V is TRBV27; 8 bases match TRBD2. The V gene's germline CDR1 is MNHEY and CDR2 SMNVEV (reference sequence). Germline trimming cut 1 base from V and 0 bases from J; bases unmatched to any gene: 8. This CDR3 has 17 residues. In nucleotides, the CDR3 is TGTGCCAGCAGTTTATGGTCGGGGGGGATGGACTCCTACGAGCAGTACTTC. It codes for CASSLWSGGMDSYEQYF.

V is TRBV5-1 and J is TRBJ2-7, with 10 nucleotides matching TRBD2. Per the germline V gene, CDR1 is SGHRS and CDR2 is YFSETQ. The CDR3 is made up of 13 amino acids. V trimming: 7 bases; J trimming: 3 bases; junction bases outside the gene matches: 4. As DNA, the CDR3 is TGCGCCAGCGGATCTAGCGGGAGCTACGAGCAGTACTTC. It specifies CASGSSGSYEQYF. The whole variable domain, filled in from reference TRBV5-1 and TRBJ2-7, reads KAGVTQTPRYLIKTRGQQVTLSCSPISGHRSVSWYQQTPGQGLQFLFEYFSETQRNKGNFPGRFSGRQFSNSRSEMNVSTLELGDSALYLCASGSSGSYEQYFGPGTRLTVT.

The gene calls are TRBV5-5 and TRBJ2-2; perhaps TRBD1 as D (6 bases). The CDR3 contains 12 residues. Germline CDR1 reads SGHKS; CDR2 reads YYEKEE (reference sequence). Trimming stripped 4 bases from V and 7 bases from J, with 8 bases between. For the CDR3, the DNA is TGTGCCAGCAGCGCGGACAGCGGGGAGCTGTTTTTT. This encodes CASSADSGELFF.

The chain carries TRBV27 and TRBJ1-4, with 8 bases identical to TRBD1. Trimming took 6 bases from V and 0 from J; bases not matched to a gene: 18. Per the germline V gene, CDR1 is MNHEY and CDR2 is SMNVEV (reference sequence). This CDR3 has 20 residues. The CDR3 loop reads CASRVSSRDRTEATNEKLFF. Written as DNA, the CDR3 is TGTGCCAGCAGAGTTTCGTCCCGGGACAGGACTGAAGCAACTAATGAAAAACTGTTTTTT. The full variable domain, its missing parts supplied by reference TRBV27 and TRBJ1-4, is EAQVTQNPRYLITVTGKKLTVTCSQNMNHEYMSWYRQDPGLGLRQIYYSMNVEVTDKGDVPEGYKVSRKEKRNFPLILESPSPNQTSLYFCASRVSSRDRTEATNEKLFFGSGTQLSVL.

V gene TRBV27 combines with J gene TRBJ1-6; no definite D call. The length of the CDR3 is 15 residues. Looked up from germline, CDR1 is MNHEY and CDR2 is SMNVEV (reference sequence). Trimming shortened V by 6 bases and J by 0 bases, and 9 bases separated the two germline ends. The CDR3 region is CASRRLNSYNSPLHF. CDR3 in DNA: TGTGCCAGCAGGCGACTGAACTCCTATAATTCACCCCTCCACTTT.

The genes are TRBV19 and TRBJ2-3, with a weak D call TRBD1 (7 bases). CDR3 size: 15 residues. The V end was cut by 3 bases, the J end by 2 bases, with 12 bases between. Germline CDR1 and CDR2: LNHDA and SQIVND (reference sequence). The CDR3 nucleotides read TGTGCCAGTAGTATGGGGGGACAGCACACAGATACGCAGTATTTT. The encoded protein is CASSMGGQHTDTQYF. The whole variable domain, filled in from reference TRBV19 and TRBJ2-3, reads DGGITQSPKYLFRKEGQNVTLSCEQNLNHDAMYWYRQDPGQGLRLIYYSQIVNDFQKGDIAEGYSVSREKKESFPLTVTSAQKNPTAFYLCASSMGGQHTDTQYFGPGTRLTVL.

This rearrangement joins TRBV6-5 to TRBJ1-1; D is unresolved. The length of the CDR3 is 16 residues. The V gene lost 2 bases and the J gene lost 1 base, with 14 bases spanning the gap. CDR1 is MNHEY and CDR2 is SVGAGI in the germline V gene. The CDR3 loop reads CASSYARGPGNTEAFF. Written as DNA, the CDR3 is TGTGCCAGCAGTTACGCCCGGGGTCCCGGGAACACTGAAGCTTTCTTT.

The chain joins TRBV6-5 to TRBJ2-5; 7 bases fit TRBD2. From germline, CDR1 is MNHEY and CDR2 SVGAGI. The CDR3 is 14 amino acids. The V and J ends lost 2 bases and 7 bases, in that order; junction bases with no gene match: 7. The CDR3 region has the DNA TGTGCCAGCAGTTACCCTAGCGGTGATGGGACCCAGTACTTC. As protein: CASSYPSGDGTQYF.

The chain links TRBV7-9 to TRBJ2-2, with 7 bases fitting TRBD1. There are 14 residues in the CDR3. The ends lost 5 bases at V and 4 bases at J; junction bases unmatched: 4. CDR1 is SEHNR and CDR2 is FQNEAQ in the germline V gene (reference sequence). The CDR3 loop reads CASSQTGTTGELFF. DNA for the CDR3: TGTGCCAGCAGCCAGACAGGGACCACCGGGGAGCTGTTTTTT.

V gene TRBV27 combines with J gene TRBJ2-1; 11 positions match TRBD2. The germline V gene encodes CDR1 MNHEY and CDR2 SMNVEV (reference sequence). The CDR3 totals 16 residues. The junction had 8 bases not matched to a gene; V was cut back by 1 base and J by 9 bases. The DNA for the CDR3 is TGTGCCAGCAGTTTATTCCGACTAGCGGGAAGGGGTGAGCAGTTCTTC. It is translated as CASSLFRLAGRGEQFF.

The chain carries TRBV5-5 and TRBJ1-6; tentatively, D is TRBD1 (5 bases). The CDR3 is 14 amino acids. The germline gives CDR1 SGHKS, CDR2 YYEKEE (reference sequence). V was trimmed by 6 bases and J by 7 bases, leaving 14 bases between them. This CDR3 reads CASTPWGENSPLHF. The CDR3 DNA follows: TGTGCCAGCACCCCTTGGGGGGAGAATTCACCCCTCCACTTT.

The chain is built from TRBV5-4 and TRBJ1-2; 9 bases are shared with TRBD1. V shed 0 bases, J shed 7 bases, and the junction held 10 bases outside the gene matches. Germline CDR1 is SGHNT and CDR2 is YYREEE (reference sequence). The length of the CDR3 is 16 residues. CDR3 sequence reads: CASSLVGRTGEGGYTF. CDR3 nucleotide sequence: TGTGCCAGCAGCTTGGTTGGAAGGACAGGGGAGGGTGGCTACACCTTC.

The V gene is TRBV5-1, the J gene TRBJ2-7; TRBD2 agrees at 7 bases. CDR1 is SGHRS and CDR2 is YFSETQ in the germline V gene. V was clipped by 4 bases and J by 3 bases; unmatched bases: 4. The CDR3 is 13 amino acids. The CDR3 DNA reads as TGCGCCAGCAGCCCTGGGGGGGTCTACGAGCAGTACTTC. As protein: CASSPGGVYEQYF.

CDR3 sequence reads: CASSSPSGDTQYF. The DNA for the CDR3 is TGTGCCAGTAGTTCTCCTTCGGGGGATACGCAGTATTTT. The chain recombines TRBV19 with TRBJ2-3, with D possibly being TRBD2 (5 bases). Germline assignment: CDR1 LNHDA and CDR2 SQIVND (reference sequence). V lost 5 bases, J lost 6 bases, and 12 bases lay in between. The CDR3 is made up of 13 amino acids.

The chain carries TRBV10-3 and TRBJ1-2, with 8 bases fitting TRBD1. This CDR3 has 16 amino acids. V gave up 4 bases and J gave up 4 bases; unmatched junction bases: 11. The germline V gene encodes CDR1 ENHRY and CDR2 SYGVKD. CDR3 amino acids: CAISGVGQGAVYGYTF. The CDR3 bases are TGTGCCATCAGTGGAGTCGGTCAGGGGGCCGTCTATGGCTACACCTTC.

The chain carries TRBV15 and TRBJ2-7; 7 nucleotides match TRBD2. Germline V gene lookup returns CDR1 LNHNV and CDR2 YYDKDF (reference sequence). CDR3 length equals 16 residues. V shed 3 bases and J 2 bases; nucleotides not matched to a gene: 10. DNA for the CDR3: TGTGCCACCAGCAGGGGGGAGGGACGGGTTCCCTACGAGCAGTACTTC. This gives the protein CATSRGEGRVPYEQYF.

The rearrangement joins TRBV10-3 to TRBJ1-6, with 9 bases fitting TRBD1. After removal of 10 bases from V and 7 bases from J, the junction contained 11 bases not matched to a gene. The CDR3 extends over 15 amino acids. CDR1 is ENHRY and CDR2 is SYGVKD in the germline V gene. As DNA, the CDR3 is TGTGCCACGAGGCCACCTGGACAGGGGAATTCACCCCTCCACTTT. Translating it yields CATRPPGQGNSPLHF.